This T cell receptor (beta chain) was observed in a study of T-cell reconstitution after alpha-beta-depleted transplantation in children. The CDR3 consists of 17 residues. Trimming took 3 bases from V and 3 from J, leaving 22 bases between them. CDR1 SGDLS and CDR2 YYNGEE come from the germline V gene. During its preparation, the TCRbeta library received unique molecular identifiers. TCRdb analysed the PCR reads with MiXCR anew, one entry per CDR3 protein. The sample yields about 540,000 distinct CDR3 sequences, about 18% seen once. The genes are TRBV9 and TRBJ2-7; D is perhaps TRBD2 (5 bases). The material sequenced was PBMCs from the stem cell graft donor, taken from the stem cell graft. The receptor was isolated from a human donor who donated a stem cell graft to a child with acute lymphoblastic leukemia. CDR3 sequence: CASSAGLRRARVYEQYF. The CDR3, as DNA: TGTGCCAGCAGCGCCGGCCTCCGTCGAGCGAGGGTCTACGAGCAGTACTTC.